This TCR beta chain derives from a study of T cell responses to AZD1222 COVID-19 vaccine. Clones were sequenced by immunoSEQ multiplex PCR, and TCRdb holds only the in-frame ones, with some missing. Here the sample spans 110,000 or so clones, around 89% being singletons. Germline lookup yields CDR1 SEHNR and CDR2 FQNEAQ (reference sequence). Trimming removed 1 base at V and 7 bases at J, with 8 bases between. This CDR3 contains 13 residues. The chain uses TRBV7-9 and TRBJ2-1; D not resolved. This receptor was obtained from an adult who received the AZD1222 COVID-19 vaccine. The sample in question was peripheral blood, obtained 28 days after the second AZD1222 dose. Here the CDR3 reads CASSLGAGNEQFF. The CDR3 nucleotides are TGTGCCAGCAGCTTAGGGGCAGGAAATGAGCAGTTCTTC.